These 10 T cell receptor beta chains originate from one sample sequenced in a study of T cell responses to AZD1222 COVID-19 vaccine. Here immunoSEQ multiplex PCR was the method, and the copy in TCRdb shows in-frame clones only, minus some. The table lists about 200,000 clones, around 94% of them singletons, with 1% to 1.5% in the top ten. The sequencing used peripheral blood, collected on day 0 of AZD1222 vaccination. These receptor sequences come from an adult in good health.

The CDR3 bases are TGTGCCAGCAGCAGAGAAGCTAACTATGGCTACACCTTC. Its translation: CASSREANYGYTF. The V gene is TRBV6-6, the J gene TRBJ1-2; no definite D call. CDR1 and CDR2 (germline): MNHNY, SVGAGI (reference sequence). The CDR3 has 13 amino acids. Between the trimmed V and J ends, which lost 6 bases and 0 bases, there was a span of 8 bases.

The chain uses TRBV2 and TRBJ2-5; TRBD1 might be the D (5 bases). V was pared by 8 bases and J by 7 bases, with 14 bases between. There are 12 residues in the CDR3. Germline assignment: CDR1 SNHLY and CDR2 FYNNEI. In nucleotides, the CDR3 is TGTGCCAGCGACAGCCGGCTAGGGACCCAGTACTTC. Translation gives CASDSRLGTQYF. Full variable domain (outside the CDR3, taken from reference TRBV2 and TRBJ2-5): EPEVTQTPSHQVTQMGQEVILRCVPISNHLYFYWYRQILGQKVEFLVSFYNNEISEKSEIFDDQFSVERPDGSNFTLKIRSTKLEDSAMYFCASDSRLGTQYFGPGTRLLVL.

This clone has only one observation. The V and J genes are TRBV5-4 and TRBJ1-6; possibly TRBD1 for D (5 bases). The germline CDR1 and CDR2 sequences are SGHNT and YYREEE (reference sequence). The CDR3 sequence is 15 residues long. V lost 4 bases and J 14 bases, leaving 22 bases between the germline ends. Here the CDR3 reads CASSIQGPEELALHF. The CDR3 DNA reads TGTGCCAGCAGCATTCAGGGCCCCGAGGAGTTGGCCCTCCACTTT.

The CDR3 reads CASSFQTGGNQPQHF. CDR3 coding DNA: TGTGCCAGCAGCTTTCAGACAGGTGGTAATCAGCCCCAGCATTTT. This chain links TRBV7-2 with TRBJ1-5, with D possibly matching TRBD1 (6 bases). This CDR3 has 15 amino acids. CDR1 is SGHTA, CDR2 FQGNSA, per germline. V lost 3 bases and J lost 4, with 13 bases in between. The variable domain in full, with the rest retrieved from reference TRBV7-2 and TRBJ1-5, is GAGVSQSPSNKVTEKGKDVELRCDPISGHTALYWYRQSLGQGLEFLIYFQGNSAPDKSGLPSDRFSAERTGGSVSTLTIQRTQQEDSAVYLCASSFQTGGNQPQHFGDGTRLSIL.

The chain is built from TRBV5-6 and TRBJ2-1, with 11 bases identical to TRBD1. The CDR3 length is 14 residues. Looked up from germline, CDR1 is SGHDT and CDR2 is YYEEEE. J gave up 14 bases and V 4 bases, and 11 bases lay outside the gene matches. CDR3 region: CASSSGTGGPSEFF. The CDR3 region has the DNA TGTGCCAGCAGCAGCGGGACAGGGGGTCCTTCCGAGTTCTTC. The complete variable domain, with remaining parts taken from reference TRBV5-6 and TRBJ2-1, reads DAGVTQSPTHLIKTRGQQVTLRCSPKSGHDTVSWYQQALGQGPQFIFQYYEEEERQRGNFPDRFSGHQFPNYSSELNVNALLLGDSALYLCASSSGTGGPSEFFGPGTRLTVL.

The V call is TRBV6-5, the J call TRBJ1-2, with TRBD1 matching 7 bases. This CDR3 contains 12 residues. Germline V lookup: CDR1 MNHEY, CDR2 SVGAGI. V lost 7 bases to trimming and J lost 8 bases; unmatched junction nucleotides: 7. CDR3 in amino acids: CASTLRGQGYTF. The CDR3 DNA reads TGTGCCAGCACTCTAAGGGGGCAGGGCTACACCTTC.

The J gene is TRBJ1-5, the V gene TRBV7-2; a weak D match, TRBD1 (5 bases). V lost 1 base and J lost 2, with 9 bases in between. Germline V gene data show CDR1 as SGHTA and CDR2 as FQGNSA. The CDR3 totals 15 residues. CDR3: CASSLVTGGNQPQHF. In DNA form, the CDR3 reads TGTGCCAGCAGCTTAGTAACGGGGGGCAATCAGCCCCAGCATTTT.

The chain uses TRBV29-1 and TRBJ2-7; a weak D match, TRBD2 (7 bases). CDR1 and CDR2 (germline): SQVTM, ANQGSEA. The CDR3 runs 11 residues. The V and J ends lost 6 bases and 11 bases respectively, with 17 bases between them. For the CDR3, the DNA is TGCAGCGTCCGGGGGGCAGGGGATGAGTACTTC. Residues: CSVRGAGDEYF.

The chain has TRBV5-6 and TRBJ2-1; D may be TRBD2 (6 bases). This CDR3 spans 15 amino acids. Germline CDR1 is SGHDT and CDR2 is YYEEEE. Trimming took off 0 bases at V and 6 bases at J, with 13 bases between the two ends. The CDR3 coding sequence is TGTGCCAGCAGCTTGGGGATAGCGGACCCCAATGAGCAGTTCTTC. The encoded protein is CASSLGIADPNEQFF.

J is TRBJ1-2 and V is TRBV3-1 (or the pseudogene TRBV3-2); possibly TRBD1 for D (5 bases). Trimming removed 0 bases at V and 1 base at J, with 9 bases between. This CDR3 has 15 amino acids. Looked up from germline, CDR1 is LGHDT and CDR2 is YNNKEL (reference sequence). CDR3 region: CASSQDGAVNYGYTF. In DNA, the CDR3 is TGTGCCAGCAGCCAAGATGGGGCTGTTAACTATGGCTACACCTTC.